The 23 T cell receptor beta chains below come from one sample, sequenced in a study of shared clonotypes between healthy human individuals. Only in-frame clones appear in the TCRdb table, and some are missing; sequencing was by immunoSEQ multiplex PCR. The repertoire holds 950,000 to 1,300,000 clones, with 65% to 75% as singletons. Sequencing was performed on memory CD4+ T cells sorted from blood. Subset defined: CD45RA-negative fraction. These receptors came from a young man in good health.

The count of this clone is one. The CDR3 here is CASSLGLGGGNEQFF. In nucleotides, the CDR3 is TGTGCCAGCAGCTTAGGTCTAGGCGGGGGCAATGAGCAGTTCTTC. V usage is TRBV7-2 and J usage is TRBJ2-1; 7 nucleotides line up with TRBD2. Germline values: CDR1 SGHTA, CDR2 FQGNSA. The CDR3 has 15 residues. The V gene end was trimmed by 1 base and the J gene end by 6 bases; junction bases not matched to a gene: 6.

This clone has only a few counts. This chain links TRBV5-8 with TRBJ1-1; D is possibly TRBD1 (6 bases). Trimming took off 0 bases at V and 1 base at J, with 16 bases between the two ends. This CDR3 is built from 17 residues. Germline values: CDR1 SGHTS, CDR2 YDEGEE. CDR3: CASSLAGGPLGNTEAFF. CDR3 sequence (DNA): TGTGCCAGCAGCTTGGCCGGGGGGCCACTGGGGAACACTGAAGCTTTCTTT. Drawing the rest from reference TRBV5-8 and TRBJ1-1, the complete variable domain is EAGVTQSPTHLIKTRGQQATLRCSPISGHTSVYWYQQALGLGLQFLLWYDEGEERNRGNFPPRFSGRQFPNYSSELNVNALELEDSALYLCASSLAGGPLGNTEAFFGQGTRLTVV.

This clone occurred a few times. This chain uses TRBV11-3 with TRBJ2-3; unclear D gene. The V and J ends lost 1 base and 0 bases respectively, with 2 bases between them. There are 13 residues in the CDR3. The germline V gene encodes CDR1 SGHNT and CDR2 YENEEA. Here the CDR3 DNA reads TGTGCCAGCAGCTTAGCTAGCACAGATACGCAGTATTTT. Residues: CASSLASTDTQYF.

This clone was seen only once. V is TRBV18 and J is TRBJ2-7; 7 bases map to TRBD1. The germline V gene has CDR1 KGHSH and CDR2 LQKENI. The CDR3 covers 16 residues. The V gene end was trimmed by 2 bases and the J gene end by 0 bases; junction bases not matched to a gene: 7. The CDR3 reads CASSPTPGQSSYEQYF. The CDR3 DNA reads as TGTGCCAGCTCACCAACACCGGGACAGTCCTCCTACGAGCAGTACTTC.

This rearrangement joins TRBV6-6 to TRBJ2-1; possible D gene TRBD1, 6 bases. Germline loops: CDR1 MNHNY, CDR2 SVGAGI (reference sequence). Trimming pared 10 bases from V and 6 bases from J, leaving 7 bases between. The CDR3 is made up of 10 amino acids. The CDR3 DNA is TGTGCCACCAGGGGCAATGAGCAGTTCTTC. Protein sequence: CATRGNEQFF.

This clone was picked up a small number of times. The chain uses TRBV5-5 and TRBJ1-6, with a weak D call TRBD1 (5 bases). The CDR3 is 15 amino acids. Trimming took off 5 bases at V and 6 bases at J, with 15 bases between the two ends. Germline V gene sequence: CDR1 SGHKS, CDR2 YYEKEE (reference sequence). DNA of the CDR3: TGTGCCAGCAGTATAGGGGACGTCGGTAATTCACCCCTCCACTTT. Translated, it gives CASSIGDVGNSPLHF.

This clone was seen a single time. The V gene is TRBV19, the J gene TRBJ1-4; a possible D gene is TRBD1 (5 bases). Germline assignment: CDR1 LNHDA and CDR2 SQIVND (reference sequence). Trimming pared 9 bases from V and 0 bases from J, leaving 20 bases between. The CDR3 length is 17 residues. CDR3 DNA: TGTGCCAGCAAAATGAGCTCCGGGGGTCCAACTAATGAAAAACTGTTTTTT. This encodes CASKMSSGGPTNEKLFF.

This clone showed up just once. The chain combines TRBV10-2 with TRBJ1-2, with D hard to call. Trimming left V 0 bases short and J 6 bases short, with 8 bases between. CDR3 size: 13 residues. The germline gives CDR1 WSHSY, CDR2 SAAADI. The CDR3 DNA sequence: TGCGCCAGCAGTGAGTCTATGGGTAATGGCTACACCTTC. This sequence encodes CASSESMGNGYTF.

V is TRBV7-8 and J is TRBJ2-6; D is ambiguous. Trimming pared 1 base from V and 4 bases from J, leaving 11 bases between. This CDR3 is built from 16 residues. Germline assignment: CDR1 SGHVS and CDR2 FQNEAQ. CDR3 bases: TGTGCCAGCAGCTTAGTTGAGAGCGCCGGGGCCAACGTCCTGACTTTC. Translated: CASSLVESAGANVLTF.

The chain joins TRBV5-1 to TRBJ2-1; tentatively, D is TRBD1 or TRBD2 (5 bases each). Trimming took 0 bases from V and 7 from J, leaving 14 bases between them. Germline V gene lookup returns CDR1 SGHRS and CDR2 YFSETQ. The CDR3 has 15 amino acids. The CDR3 is CASSLEPGPGNEQFF. The CDR3, as DNA: TGCGCCAGCAGCTTGGAACCGGGGCCGGGGAATGAGCAGTTCTTC.

The table lists this clone with many counts. The rearrangement joins TRBV7-8 to TRBJ2-3, with 7 bases lining up with TRBD2. Germline CDR1 reads SGHVS; CDR2 reads FQNEAQ. V was pared by 5 bases and J by 1 base, with 12 bases of the junction left unmatched. This CDR3 comprises 17 residues. The CDR3 loop reads CASSPRPGTTRTDTQYF. The CDR3 DNA is TGTGCCAGCAGCCCCCGGCCCGGGACTACTCGCACAGATACGCAGTATTTT.

The V call is TRBV5-1, the J call TRBJ2-1; 10 bases align to TRBD1. CDR3 length equals 15 residues. The germline gives CDR1 SGHRS, CDR2 YFSETQ. Losses at the gene ends were 4 bases for V and 5 bases for J; bases not matched to a gene: 6. The CDR3 sequence: CASSAPGTGDNEQFF. CDR3 DNA: TGCGCCAGCAGCGCCCCCGGGACAGGGGACAATGAGCAGTTCTTC.

The V and J genes are TRBV5-8 and TRBJ2-1, with TRBD1 matching over 7 bases. V lost 4 bases, J lost 12 bases, and 4 bases stayed unmatched. The V gene's germline CDR1 is SGHTS and CDR2 YDEGEE. The CDR3 consists of 11 residues. The CDR3 region has the DNA TGTGCCAGCAGCGCAAACAGGGGGCAGTTCTTC. Translated: CASSANRGQFF.

CDR3 in amino acids: CASSLGDGRREQYF. CDR3 nucleotides: TGTGCCAGCTCCCTCGGGGATGGGAGGAGGGAGCAGTACTTC. The chain recombines TRBV18 with TRBJ2-7, with a weak D call TRBD2 (6 bases). CDR1 and CDR2 from the germline V gene are KGHSH and LQKENI. V was clipped by 6 bases and J by 7 bases, with 19 bases between them. This CDR3 is 14 amino acids long.

This sequence joins TRBV6-1 and TRBJ2-7, with 9 nucleotides matching TRBD1. The CDR3 has 14 amino acids. The junction had 4 bases not matched to a gene; V was cut back by 5 bases and J by 2 bases. Germline CDR1 reads MNHNS; CDR2 reads SASEGT. The CDR3: CASSPGTGPYEQYF. CDR3 nucleotide sequence: TGTGCCAGCAGTCCGGGGACAGGGCCCTACGAGCAGTACTTC.

The V and J genes are TRBV18 and TRBJ1-1, with 10 bases that match TRBD1. V shed 5 bases, J shed 7 bases, and the junction held 13 bases outside the gene matches. This CDR3 is built from 16 residues. Germline CDR1 KGHSH, CDR2 LQKENI. CDR3 region: CASSEITDRGSGEAFF. Written as DNA, the CDR3 is TGTGCCAGCTCAGAGATCACGGACAGGGGGAGTGGTGAAGCTTTCTTT.

The V gene is TRBV30, the J gene TRBJ2-2, with unresolved D. The CDR3 loop spans 14 amino acids. Trimming left V 2 bases short and J 1 base short, with 8 bases between. From germline, CDR1 is GTSNPN and CDR2 SVGIG (reference sequence). CDR3 loop: CAWSPMKNTGELFF. For the CDR3, the DNA is TGTGCCTGGAGTCCGATGAAGAACACCGGGGAGCTGTTTTTT.

Comment on this clone: Mismatch with germline at one junction end may stem from a read error. The chain recombines TRBV2 with TRBJ1-2; D is unclear. CDR1 and CDR2 (germline): SNHLY, FYNNEI. The CDR3 runs 16 residues. CDR3 bases: TGTGCCAGCAGCGAAGAAAATCCGGGTTCCGGCTATGGCTACACCTTC. Protein: CASSEENPGSGYGYTF.

To note about this clone: Compared with germline, one end of the junction differs, possibly owing to a read error. In DNA form, the CDR3 reads TGTGCCAGTAGTAAGGCAGGGGCAGATAAGCAGTATTTT. Encoded protein: CASSKAGADKQYF. V is TRBV19 and J is TRBJ2-3; a possible D gene is TRBD1 (6 bases). CDR3 length equals 13 residues. Germline V gene sequence: CDR1 LNHDA, CDR2 SQIVND (reference sequence).

This chain links TRBV5-1 with TRBJ2-3; D possibly corresponds to TRBD2 (6 bases). The V end was cut by 5 bases, the J end by 3 bases, with 13 bases between. Germline CDR1 SGHRS, CDR2 YFSETQ. CDR3 length: 14 amino acids. DNA of the CDR3: TGCGCCAGCAGTCGGGGAGGTCAAACAGATACGCAGTATTTT. This codes for CASSRGGQTDTQYF. Complete variable domain (other parts from reference TRBV5-1 and TRBJ2-3): KAGVTQTPRYLIKTRGQQVTLSCSPISGHRSVSWYQQTPGQGLQFLFEYFSETQRNKGNFPGRFSGRQFSNSRSEMNVSTLELGDSALYLCASSRGGQTDTQYFGPGTRLTVL.

The chain carries TRBV10-1 and TRBJ2-7; 10 bases map to TRBD1. The CDR3 runs to 13 residues. The germline CDR1 and CDR2 sequences are WNHNN and SYGVQD (reference sequence). The junction had 5 bases not matched to a gene; V was cut back by 6 bases and J by 6 bases. The CDR3 is CASSPGQGREQYF. DNA for the CDR3: TGCGCCAGCAGCCCGGGACAGGGGCGCGAGCAGTACTTC.

The chain links TRBV18 to TRBJ2-7, with 12 nucleotides matching TRBD2. This CDR3 comprises 14 residues. V gave up 5 bases and J gave up 3 bases; unmatched junction bases: 2. In germline, CDR1 is KGHSH, CDR2 LQKENI. The CDR3 sequence: CASSRTSGDYEQYF. As DNA, the CDR3 is TGTGCCAGCTCAAGGACTAGCGGGGACTACGAGCAGTACTTC.

This chain joins TRBV5-1 and TRBJ2-7; 7 positions match TRBD1. CDR1 and CDR2 (germline): SGHRS, YFSETQ. The CDR3 consists of 16 residues. J was trimmed by 6 bases and V by 0 bases; bases with no gene match: 12. CDR3 region: CASSLAYETGTSEQYF. The CDR3 nucleotides read TGCGCCAGCAGCTTGGCCTATGAGACAGGGACATCCGAGCAGTACTTC.